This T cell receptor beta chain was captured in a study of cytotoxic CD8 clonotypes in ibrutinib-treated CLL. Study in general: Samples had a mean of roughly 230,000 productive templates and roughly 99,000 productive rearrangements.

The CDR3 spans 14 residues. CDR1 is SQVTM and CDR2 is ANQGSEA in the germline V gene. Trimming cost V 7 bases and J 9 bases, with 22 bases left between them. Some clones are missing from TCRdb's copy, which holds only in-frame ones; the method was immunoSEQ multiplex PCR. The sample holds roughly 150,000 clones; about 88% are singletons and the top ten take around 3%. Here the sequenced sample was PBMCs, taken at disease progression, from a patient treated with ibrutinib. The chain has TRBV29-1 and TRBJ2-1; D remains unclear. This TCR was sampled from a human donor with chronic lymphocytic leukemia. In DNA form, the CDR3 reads TGCAGCGCTTCCCAAGACCTTCGTTCTCCTGAGCAGTTCTTC. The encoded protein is CSASQDLRSPEQFF.